The rows below give T cell receptor beta chains drawn from one sample of a study of T cell responses to AZD1222 COVID-19 vaccine. Clones were sequenced by immunoSEQ multiplex PCR, and TCRdb holds only the in-frame ones, with some missing. Of 70,000 to 85,000 clones in the sample, about 83% were seen once. Sample: peripheral blood, taken 28 days after the second AZD1222 dose. All receptors come from an adult who received the AZD1222 COVID-19 vaccine. Each CDR3 is given with its conserved first and last residue. D genes are given only for firm matches. Clone size is stated in some rows and not others, as once, few, many or a class when expanded.

DNA,CDR3,D,V,length,J,size
TGTGCCAGCAGCCTGGACACGAACACTGAAGCTTTCTTT,CASSLDTNTEAFF,NA,TRBV7-8,13,TRBJ1-1,NA
TGTGCCCGCGGGGACAGACCTTTGAACACTGAAGCTTTCTTT,CARGDRPLNTEAFF,TRBD1,TRBV30,14,TRBJ1-1,once
TGTGCCAGCTCACCACTTCCGGCTCAGGGAAACTCTGGAAACACCATATATTTT,CASSPLPAQGNSGNTIYF,NA,TRBV18,18,TRBJ1-3,NA
TGTGCCAGCAGCCGTCCGACAGGGAGGGGCACTGAAGCTTTCTTT,CASSRPTGRGTEAFF,TRBD1,TRBV28,15,TRBJ1-1,NA
TGTGCCAGCAGTTACTCGATCCGGGGTGGGGGCACTGAAGCTTTCTTT,CASSYSIRGGGTEAFF,NA,TRBV6-5,16,TRBJ1-1,NA
TGTGCCAGCAGCCAAGTACTAGCGGGAGTTTATACGCAGTATTTT,CASSQVLAGVYTQYF,TRBD2,TRBV3-1/TRBV3-2,15,TRBJ2-3,NA
TGTGCCAGCAGCGCACCATCCCCAGGGTGGCCCGGGGAGCTGTTTTTT,CASSAPSPGWPGELFF,NA,TRBV14,16,TRBJ2-2,NA
TGCGCCAGCAGCCGCCGACTGGACGTTCGACACACCGGGGAGCTGTTTTTT,CASSRRLDVRHTGELFF,NA,TRBV4-3,17,TRBJ2-2,NA
TGCAGTGCTAGTAGGGGACAGGGGGTAAACGAGCAGTACTTC,CSASRGQGVNEQYF,TRBD1,TRBV20-1,14,TRBJ2-7,NA
TGTGCCAGCAGCCGCGAGGGGTTAGGGACAGATACGCAGTATTTT,CASSREGLGTDTQYF,NA,TRBV11-3,15,TRBJ2-3,once
TGCGCCAGCAGCTCGACTAGCGGGAGTAACAATGAGCAGTTCTTC,CASSSTSGSNNEQFF,TRBD2,TRBV5-1,15,TRBJ2-1,NA
TGTGCCAGCAGTTTACTAGCGGGAGGACAAGAGACCCAGTACTTC,CASSLLAGGQETQYF,TRBD2,TRBV6-2/TRBV6-3,15,TRBJ2-5,NA
TGTGCCACTCGGGGGCCACAGGGGGCCTACGAGCAGTACTTC,CATRGPQGAYEQYF,TRBD1,TRBV6-5,14,TRBJ2-7,NA
TGTGCCAGTAGTGTCCGGGGGCCGATCACCGGGGAGCTGTTTTTT,CASSVRGPITGELFF,NA,TRBV19,15,TRBJ2-2,once
TGCAGCGTTGAGGGAGGGGGTGGTCAGCCCCAGCATTTT,CSVEGGGGQPQHF,NA,TRBV29-1,13,TRBJ1-5,NA
TGTGCCAGCAGCGTAGAACCGCAGCCACGGGAGCAGTACTTC,CASSVEPQPREQYF,NA,TRBV9,14,TRBJ2-7,NA
TGTGCCAGCACCGGGACTTTCACAGATACGCAGTATTTT,CASTGTFTDTQYF,NA,TRBV2,13,TRBJ2-3,NA
TGTGCCAGCAGCCCAGACAGGGTCGGGGAGACCCAGTACTTC,CASSPDRVGETQYF,TRBD1,TRBV7-9,14,TRBJ2-5,NA
TGTGCCAGCAGTGAGAGACTAGCGGGAATTGAGCAGTTCTTC,CASSERLAGIEQFF,TRBD2,TRBV6-1,14,TRBJ2-1,NA
TGTGCCAGCAGCCAAGCGGTGGGGGGCAGGGCTACTGGAAACACCATATATTTT,CASSQAVGGRATGNTIYF,NA,TRBV3-1/TRBV3-2,18,TRBJ1-3,NA
TGTGCCAGCAGCTCAGGACAGGGAAATTCACCCCTCCACTTT,CASSSGQGNSPLHF,TRBD1,TRBV7-8,14,TRBJ1-6,NA
TGTGCTAGTGGTCTAGCAGATACGCAGTATTTT,CASGLADTQYF,NA,TRBV12-5,11,TRBJ2-3,NA
TGTGCCAGCAGTTTAGGGCAGAGATACGAGCAGTACTTC,CASSLGQRYEQYF,NA,TRBV12-3/TRBV12-4,13,TRBJ2-7,NA
TGTGCCAGCAGCGAGACTTCCGGCAGCAACTATGGCTACACCTTC,CASSETSGSNYGYTF,NA,TRBV7-2,15,TRBJ1-2,NA
TGCGCCAGCAGCTTGGGAGGGACAGGGAACTACGAGCAGTACTTC,CASSLGGTGNYEQYF,TRBD1,TRBV5-1,15,TRBJ2-7,NA
TGTGCCAGCAGCCCCGGGACAGGGGGCTACGAGCAGTACTTC,CASSPGTGGYEQYF,TRBD1,TRBV13,14,TRBJ2-7,once
TGTGCCAGCAGTTTAAGTGGGGTCGGGCAGCCCCAGCATTTT,CASSLSGVGQPQHF,NA,TRBV28,14,TRBJ1-5,NA
TGCGCCAGCCAACAGGGGACGAGGAGCGCTGAAGCTTTCTTT,CASQQGTRSAEAFF,TRBD1,TRBV5-1,14,TRBJ1-1,few
TGTGCCAGCAGCTTAGGATATTCAGACTCGGTCGAGCAGTACTTC,CASSLGYSDSVEQYF,NA,TRBV11-2,15,TRBJ2-7,NA
TGTGCCAGCAGCTTAGGGACGGACAGGAGGCGAAGTAATGAAAAACTGTTTTTT,CASSLGTDRRRSNEKLFF,TRBD1,TRBV7-9,18,TRBJ1-4,few
TGCAGCGTTCCTGAGAGCTACACCTTC,CSVPESYTF,NA,TRBV29-1,9,TRBJ1-2,NA
TGTGCCAGCAGTTTTACACAGGGGACTGAAGCTTTCTTT,CASSFTQGTEAFF,TRBD1,TRBV27,13,TRBJ1-1,NA
TGTGCCAGCAGCCCGACCGGGGGCCCAATGTTAGATACGCAGTATTTT,CASSPTGGPMLDTQYF,NA,TRBV7-3,16,TRBJ2-3,NA
TGTGCCATCAGTGGGGGTGGGTACGAGCAGTACTTC,CAISGGGYEQYF,NA,TRBV10-3,12,TRBJ2-7,NA
TGTGCCAGCAGCTTGGCCGGTATGCATGCGCAGTACTTC,CASSLAGMHAQYF,NA,TRBV5-8,13,TRBJ2-7,NA
TGTGCCAGCAGCCCAACCCCGCCCGGGGAGCTGTTTTTT,CASSPTPPGELFF,NA,TRBV7-3,13,TRBJ2-2,NA
TGTGCCTGGGCTACCGGGACAGGGACAATGGTGACCCAGTACTTC,CAWATGTGTMVTQYF,TRBD1,TRBV30,15,TRBJ2-5,NA
TGTGCCAGCAGTTCGCGACAGGGTACAAACACTGAAGCTTTCTTT,CASSSRQGTNTEAFF,TRBD1,TRBV28,15,TRBJ1-1,NA
TGTGCCAGTAGTATAGATACAGGCCAATACAATGAGCAGTTCTTC,CASSIDTGQYNEQFF,NA,TRBV19,15,TRBJ2-1,NA
TGCGCCAGCAGCTTTAGGGACAGACGGAACACTGAAGCTTTCTTT,CASSFRDRRNTEAFF,TRBD1,TRBV5-1,15,TRBJ1-1,NA
TGTGCCAGCAGCGTAGCACTTTCCACCGGGGAGCTGTTTTTT,CASSVALSTGELFF,NA,TRBV9,14,TRBJ2-2,NA
TGTGCCAGCAGTGAAGCGGCTAGCGGGAGTGTAGAGCAGTACTTC,CASSEAASGSVEQYF,TRBD2,TRBV6-1,15,TRBJ2-7,NA
TGCAGCGTTGCCGGAGGGCCAGACGTCTTATATGGCTACACCTTC,CSVAGGPDVLYGYTF,NA,TRBV29-1,15,TRBJ1-2,NA
TGTGCCAGCAGTTTCCAGAGGAACACTGAAGCTTTCTTT,CASSFQRNTEAFF,NA,TRBV28,13,TRBJ1-1,NA
TGTGCCAGCAGTTACTTGGGGGGGACCACCGGGGAGCTGTTTTTT,CASSYLGGTTGELFF,TRBD2,TRBV6-6,15,TRBJ2-2,NA
TGTGCCAGGGTTTCCACCCGGGACAAGCTATCTGGGGATTTT,CARVSTRDKLSGDF,NA,TRBV6-7,14,TRBJ1-3,NA